These 21 T cell receptor beta chains originate from one sample sequenced in a study of cytomegalovirus exposure and HLA in healthy donors. With 60 Vbeta and 13 Jbeta primers, the PCR was carried out. Measured with immunoSEQ multiplex PCR; TCRdb has only the in-frame clones, and not every one. The sample has 75,000 to 90,000 clones, about a tenth seen once. Sequencing was done on a sample of PBMCs. These receptors all come from a man in his sixties in good health and CMV-seropositive.

The V gene is TRBV30, the J gene TRBJ2-5; D might be TRBD1 (5 bases). Germline values: CDR1 GTSNPN, CDR2 SVGIG (reference sequence). This CDR3 comprises 14 residues. V was shortened by 1 base and J by 5 bases, with 14 bases between the two germline ends. CDR3: CAWSGTSLGETQYF. The CDR3 DNA reads TGTGCCTGGAGTGGGACATCCCTGGGTGAGACCCAGTACTTC.

The rearrangement links TRBV27 to TRBJ2-5; a possible D gene is TRBD1 (6 bases). The CDR3 is made up of 15 amino acids. Germline-derived CDR1 and CDR2 are MNHEY and SMNVEV (reference sequence). V was trimmed by 6 bases and J by 1 base, leaving 15 bases between them. CDR3 loop: CASSQGWGSQETQYF. DNA for the CDR3: TGTGCCAGCAGCCAGGGGTGGGGATCCCAAGAGACCCAGTACTTC.

This clone has a handful of counts. The rearrangement links TRBV19 to TRBJ2-7; TRBD1 agrees at 11 bases. The CDR3 is made up of 14 amino acids. Per the germline V gene, CDR1 is LNHDA and CDR2 is SQIVND (reference sequence). V trimming: 5 bases; J trimming: 6 bases; junction bases outside the gene matches: 6. The CDR3 reads CASSLWGTGGEQYF. DNA for the CDR3: TGTGCCAGTAGTCTATGGGGGACAGGGGGCGAGCAGTACTTC.

This clone appeared a few times. The gene calls are TRBV11-1 and TRBJ2-5, with a possible D match to TRBD2 (5 bases). The germline CDR1 and CDR2 sequences are SGHAT and FQDESV (reference sequence). The CDR3 extends over 13 amino acids. V lost 3 bases and J 4 bases, leaving 9 bases between the germline ends. CDR3 in amino acids: CASSFRGLETQYF. The CDR3 DNA reads as TGTGCCAGCAGCTTTAGAGGGTTAGAGACCCAGTACTTC.

This clone was counted a few times. The chain is built from TRBV6-1 and TRBJ1-6; 7 bases are a match to TRBD1. Germline CDR1 is MNHNS and CDR2 is SASEGT. V gave up 3 bases and J gave up 11 bases; unmatched junction bases: 4. The CDR3 spans 13 residues. The CDR3 DNA reads TGTGCCAGCAGTGACAGGGGGTATCCACCCCTCCACTTT. It is translated as CASSDRGYPPLHF.

V usage is TRBV5-4 and J usage is TRBJ2-5; tentatively, D is TRBD1 (6 bases). The V gene lost 2 bases and the J gene lost 5 bases, with 13 bases spanning the gap. This CDR3 has 14 residues. CDR1 is SGHNT and CDR2 is YYREEE in the germline V gene (reference sequence). The CDR3 loop is CASSFLDRPETQYF. Written as DNA, the CDR3 is TGTGCCAGCAGCTTCCTAGACAGGCCGGAGACCCAGTACTTC.

This chain connects TRBV28 to TRBJ1-5; possibly TRBD1 for D (5 bases). This CDR3 is built from 14 residues. Germline CDR1 is MDHEN and CDR2 is SYDVKM. The V end lost 2 bases, the J end lost 1 base, and 6 bases lay between the germline ends. CDR3 nucleotide sequence: TGTGCCAGCAGTTTAGCAGGGAGCAATCAGCCCCAGCATTTT. Its protein product is CASSLAGSNQPQHF.

This chain links TRBV28 with TRBJ1-5; no firm D call. The CDR3 runs to 16 residues. Per the germline V gene, CDR1 is MDHEN and CDR2 is SYDVKM. V lost 2 bases and J lost 4, with 15 bases in between. The CDR3 spells CASSLRPEGWNQPQHF. As DNA, the CDR3 is TGTGCCAGCAGTTTACGGCCGGAGGGCTGGAATCAGCCCCAGCATTTT.

This clone has only a few counts. J is TRBJ2-3 and V is TRBV28, with TRBD1 matching 7 bases. The trim removed 7 bases at V and 1 base at J, leaving 5 bases unmatched. Germline-derived CDR1 and CDR2 are MDHEN and SYDVKM. CDR3 size: 14 residues. The CDR3 region has the DNA TGTGCCAGCATCGGCGGACAGGGCACAGATACGCAGTATTTT. It translates to CASIGGQGTDTQYF.

The chain recombines TRBV19 with TRBJ1-4, with D maybe TRBD1 (6 bases). The germline V and J ends were trimmed by 7 bases and 1 base, with 10 bases remaining between them. CDR3 size: 14 residues. The germline gives CDR1 LNHDA, CDR2 SQIVND (reference sequence). CDR3 coding DNA: TGTGCCAGTACCGCCAGGGGAACTAATGAAAAACTGTTTTTT. The encoded protein is CASTARGTNEKLFF.

The chain uses TRBV19 and TRBJ1-1, with 7 bases matching TRBD1. Unmatched junction bases numbered 10, after V lost 5 bases and J lost 1 base. Germline lookup yields CDR1 LNHDA and CDR2 SQIVND (reference sequence). CDR3 length equals 16 residues. This chain's CDR3 is CASSPNPGQKNTEAFF. The CDR3 nucleotides are TGTGCCAGTAGTCCAAATCCGGGACAGAAGAACACTGAAGCTTTCTTT.

The chain is built from TRBV7-6 and TRBJ2-3; unclear D gene. The CDR3 contains 11 residues. V lost 5 bases, J lost 3 bases, and 3 bases lay in between. Germline V gives CDR1 SGHVS, CDR2 FNYEAQ. The CDR3 protein is CASSQTDTQYF. CDR3 DNA: TGTGCCAGCAGCCAGACAGATACGCAGTATTTT.

This clone was observed a handful of times. The chain uses TRBV5-1 and TRBJ1-2; D remains unclear. The CDR3 spans 13 residues. Trimming stripped 5 bases from V and 1 base from J, with 9 bases between. The germline V gene encodes CDR1 SGHRS and CDR2 YFSETQ. The CDR3 DNA is TGCGCCAGCAGGACGGACTATAACTATGGCTACACCTTC. This encodes CASRTDYNYGYTF.

This clone appeared a few times. The chain joins TRBV27 to TRBJ2-7; perhaps TRBD1 as D (6 bases). V was shortened by 7 bases and J by 4 bases, with 11 bases between the two germline ends. CDR3 size: 12 residues. Germline CDR1 MNHEY, CDR2 SMNVEV (reference sequence). The DNA of the CDR3 is TGTGCCAGCATCAAAGGGGGATACGAGCAGTACGTC. Translation: CASIKGGYEQYV.

This chain links TRBV6-4 with TRBJ1-6; D not certain. The V and J ends lost 2 bases and 0 bases respectively, with 14 bases between them. The germline V gene has CDR1 MRHNA and CDR2 SNTAGT. This CDR3 has 18 residues. The CDR3 coding sequence is TGTGCCAGCAGTGACCGCGGCGGTTCGAGCTCCTATAATTCACCCCTCCACTTT. Protein sequence: CASSDRGGSSSYNSPLHF.

The chain recombines TRBV11-2 with TRBJ2-5; D may be TRBD2 (7 bases). Germline CDR1 reads SGHAT; CDR2 reads FQNNGV. V was clipped by 6 bases and J by 1 base, with 15 bases between them. The CDR3 is 15 amino acids. CDR3 sequence (DNA): TGTGCCAGCAGTTCACTCCGGGGGGCCCAAGAGACCCAGTACTTC. Translating it yields CASSSLRGAQETQYF. Filled out from reference TRBV11-2 and TRBJ2-5, the complete variable domain reads EAGVAQSPRYKIIEKRQSVAFWCNPISGHATLYWYQQILGQGPKLLIQFQNNGVVDDSQLPKDRFSAERLKGVDSTLKIQPAKLEDSAVYLCASSSLRGAQETQYFGPGTRLLVL.

About this clone: The junction and the germline gene differ at one end; a read error may be behind it. The V gene is TRBV20-1, the J gene TRBJ1-1; D not resolved. Germline V gene sequence: CDR1 DFQATT, CDR2 SNEGSKA (reference sequence). This CDR3 is built from 8 residues. CDR3 DNA: TGCATCCTCCCCGAGAGGCTCTTT. Translating gives CILPERLF.

This clone has just a few counts. The chain recombines TRBV9 with TRBJ2-1, with 11 positions matching TRBD2. CDR1 and CDR2 (germline): SGDLS, YYNGEE. With 4 bases clipped from V and 6 bases from J, the junction kept 3 bases outside the gene matches. The CDR3 sequence is 14 residues long. The CDR3 reads CASSYSGGVNEQFF. CDR3 nucleotides: TGTGCCAGCAGCTATAGCGGGGGGGTCAATGAGCAGTTCTTC.

The chain is built from TRBV18 and TRBJ2-5; 11 positions agree with TRBD1. The ends lost 5 bases at V and 1 base at J; junction bases unmatched: 6. CDR3 length: 16 amino acids. Germline V gives CDR1 KGHSH, CDR2 LQKENI. CDR3 nucleotide sequence: TGTGCCAGCTCATCTTGGACAGGGGGCTCCCAAGAGACCCAGTACTTC. It encodes CASSSWTGGSQETQYF.

The CDR3 sequence: CASSKLAPILSGQFF. Here the CDR3 DNA reads TGTGCCAGCAGTAAATTAGCCCCCATACTCAGCGGGCAGTTCTTC. The V and J genes are TRBV27 and TRBJ2-1; weak D call: TRBD2 (5 bases). The ends were cut back, 5 bases at V and 12 bases at J, with 23 bases in the middle. Germline V gives CDR1 MNHEY, CDR2 SMNVEV (reference sequence). The CDR3 sequence is 15 residues long.

This chain uses TRBV11-1 with TRBJ1-1; TRBD1 matches at 8 bases. The V gene's germline CDR1 is SGHAT and CDR2 FQDESV (reference sequence). The CDR3 contains 16 residues. V was clipped by 2 bases and J by 1 base; unmatched bases: 6. This CDR3 reads CASSLTGGSANTEAFF. CDR3 DNA sequence: TGTGCCAGCAGCTTAACAGGGGGGTCTGCGAACACTGAAGCTTTCTTT.